One and the same sample provided the 26 T cell receptor beta chains below, sequenced in a study of CD8 T cells in Susac syndrome. It was with random hexamers that 0.5 to 1 ug RNA was reverse transcribed. MiXCR was run by TCRdb on the immunoSEQ multiplex PCR reads, yielding one entry per CDR3 protein. The table includes 250,000 to 300,000 distinct CDR3 sequences, roughly 85% detected once. Sample: CD8+ T cells from PBMCs. The origin of the receptors is a human donor with multiple sclerosis.

This rearrangement joins TRBV28 to TRBJ2-1; D unresolved. V shed 1 base and J shed 9 bases, with 10 bases lying between them. CDR3 size: 13 residues. Germline-derived CDR1 and CDR2 are MDHEN and SYDVKM. The CDR3 loop reads CASSLFRVGEQFF. In DNA, the CDR3 is TGTGCCAGCAGTTTATTTAGGGTGGGTGAGCAGTTCTTC.

The chain recombines TRBV27 with TRBJ2-7; a weak D match, TRBD1 (6 bases). V was cut by 2 bases and J by 2 bases, with 13 bases left in between. This CDR3 has 15 amino acids. Germline CDR1 MNHEY, CDR2 SMNVEV (reference sequence). The CDR3 spells CASSLGGAEAYEQYF. The CDR3 coding sequence is TGTGCCAGCAGTTTAGGGGGCGCAGAGGCCTACGAGCAGTACTTC.

V usage is TRBV7-2 and J usage is TRBJ1-6; TRBD1 agrees at 7 bases. The CDR3 contains 14 residues. In germline, CDR1 is SGHTA, CDR2 FQGNSA. V lost 5 bases, J lost 8 bases, and 6 bases stayed unmatched. The CDR3 protein is CASSPTTGYSPLHF. CDR3 DNA: TGTGCCAGCAGCCCGACGACAGGGTATTCACCCCTCCACTTT. Based on the CDR3 plus reference TRBV7-2 and TRBJ1-6, the full variable domain is GAGVSQSPSNKVTEKGKDVELRCDPISGHTALYWYRQSLGQGLEFLIYFQGNSAPDKSGLPSDRFSAERTGGSVSTLTIQRTQQEDSAVYLCASSPTTGYSPLHFGNGTRLTVT.

The chain joins TRBV5-6 to TRBJ2-7; D not certain. Trimming stripped 4 bases from V and 0 bases from J, with 23 bases between. The CDR3 is 18 amino acids. In germline, CDR1 is SGHDT, CDR2 YYEEEE. DNA for the CDR3: TGTGCCAGCAGCCCGGCCGTGTTGGACGGGTCCAGCTCCTACGAGCAGTACTTC. This translates into CASSPAVLDGSSSYEQYF.

This chain uses TRBV3-1 with TRBJ2-7; no firm D call. CDR1 LGHDT and CDR2 YNNKEL come from the germline V gene (reference sequence). V shed 0 bases and J shed 5 bases, with 14 bases lying between them. CDR3 length: 15 residues. CDR3 bases: TGTGCCAGCAGCCAAGATTTGGAGTTTCGCCACGAGCAGTACTTC. Encoded protein: CASSQDLEFRHEQYF.

This chain links TRBV27 with TRBJ1-1; D unresolved. This CDR3 is built from 13 residues. Germline V gene sequence: CDR1 MNHEY, CDR2 SMNVEV (reference sequence). V lost 6 bases and J lost 0, with 8 bases in between. This CDR3 reads CASRAYMNTEAFF. The CDR3 DNA follows: TGTGCCAGCAGGGCATACATGAACACTGAAGCTTTCTTT.

This chain uses TRBV12-3 or TRBV12-4 with TRBJ2-1; D gene unclear. This CDR3 has 14 residues. Trimming removed 5 bases from V and 6 bases from J, with 14 bases in between. The CDR3 DNA reads as TGTGCCAGCAGTCCGGTGGGCTTTATCAATGAGCAGTTCTTC. Translated, it gives CASSPVGFINEQFF.

This chain joins TRBV24-1 and TRBJ1-1, with 8 bases matching TRBD1. The junction had 6 bases not matched to a gene; V was cut back by 7 bases and J by 0 bases. The CDR3 extends over 15 amino acids. The germline CDR1 and CDR2 sequences are KGHDR and SFDVKD. The CDR3 region is CATRQGAGMNTEAFF. CDR3 DNA sequence: TGTGCCACCAGGCAGGGGGCTGGTATGAACACTGAAGCTTTCTTT.

V gene TRBV23-1 combines with J gene TRBJ2-1, with D possibly matching TRBD1 (6 bases). TRBV23-1 is known as an ORF, though its function is uncertain. The CDR3 covers 16 residues. The germline V and J ends were trimmed by 0 bases and 5 bases, with 14 bases remaining between them. CDR3 residues: CASSQSQKGVHNEQFF. Written as DNA, the CDR3 is TGCGCCAGCAGTCAATCGCAAAAGGGGGTCCACAATGAGCAGTTCTTC.

This clonotype was found a few times. The chain combines TRBV5-8 with TRBJ1-1; D remains ambiguous. The germline V gene has CDR1 SGHTS and CDR2 YDEGEE. Trimming removed 0 bases at V and 1 base at J, with 7 bases between. CDR3 length: 14 amino acids. The CDR3: CASSLEGGNTEAFF. DNA for the CDR3: TGTGCCAGCAGCTTGGAGGGTGGGAACACTGAAGCTTTCTTT.

The chain carries TRBV6-2 or TRBV6-3 and TRBJ2-7; TRBD1 might be the D (6 bases). This CDR3 contains 19 residues. Per the germline V gene, CDR1 is MNHEY and CDR2 is SVGEGT. The germline V and J ends were trimmed by 0 bases and 4 bases, with 25 bases remaining between them. The CDR3 loop is CASSYSGGQRRWEKYEQYF. CDR3 DNA: TGTGCCAGCAGTTACTCGGGTGGACAGCGGCGGTGGGAAAAGTACGAGCAGTACTTC.

The V call is TRBV6-1, the J call TRBJ2-1, with 14 bases lining up with TRBD2. V was pared by 4 bases and J by 2 bases, with 7 bases of the junction left unmatched. The length of the CDR3 is 18 residues. From germline, CDR1 is MNHNS and CDR2 SASEGT. The CDR3 is CASSALGTSGSAYNEQFF. In DNA form, the CDR3 reads TGTGCCAGCAGTGCCCTGGGGACTAGCGGGAGCGCCTACAATGAGCAGTTCTTC.

J is TRBJ1-3 and V is TRBV4-2; D unclear. The germline V gene has CDR1 LGHNA and CDR2 YNFKEQ. Trimming stripped 0 bases from V and 3 bases from J, with 12 bases between. The CDR3 runs 16 residues. CDR3 nucleotides: TGTGCCAGCAGCCAAGATACCGGGGTCCTTGGAAACACCATATATTTT. It specifies CASSQDTGVLGNTIYF.

In its sample, this clonotype was seen once. This chain links TRBV20-1 with TRBJ1-1; 8 nucleotides match TRBD1. J gave up 0 bases and V 6 bases, and 9 bases lay outside the gene matches. The germline CDR1 and CDR2 sequences are DFQATT and SNEGSKA (reference sequence). The CDR3 extends over 15 amino acids. DNA of the CDR3: TGCAGTGCCCAGGGACAGGACTTCATGAACACTGAAGCTTTCTTT. Residues: CSAQGQDFMNTEAFF.

The table lists this clonotype with a count of one. The chain combines TRBV28 with TRBJ1-3, with no clear D. Trimming shortened V by 1 base and J by 0 bases, and 13 bases separated the two germline ends. Germline V lookup: CDR1 MDHEN, CDR2 SYDVKM. The CDR3 runs to 17 residues. Here the CDR3 DNA reads TGTGCCAGCAGTTTATCTGCGTGGGCGACCTCTGGAAACACCATATATTTT. Its protein is CASSLSAWATSGNTIYF.

This clonotype showed up just a few times. The chain recombines TRBV6-1 with TRBJ1-1, with D tentatively TRBD1 (5 bases). The CDR3 spans 12 residues. Per the germline V gene, CDR1 is MNHNS and CDR2 is SASEGT. The V end was cut by 5 bases, the J end by 6 bases, with 10 bases between. CDR3 sequence: CASSLGDAEAFF. CDR3 in DNA: TGTGCCAGCAGTTTAGGGGACGCTGAAGCTTTCTTT.

This chain connects TRBV3-1 to TRBJ2-2, with 7 bases aligning to TRBD2. CDR1 LGHDT and CDR2 YNNKEL come from the germline V gene (reference sequence). This CDR3 region has 17 residues. V lost 2 bases, J lost 1 base, and 7 bases stayed unmatched. The DNA for the CDR3 is TGTGCCAGCAGCCAACCACTTAGCGGGCTGAACACCGGGGAGCTGTTTTTT. It specifies CASSQPLSGLNTGELFF. The variable domain in full, with the rest retrieved from reference TRBV3-1 and TRBJ2-2, is DTAVSQTPKYLVTQMGNDKSIKCEQNLGHDTMYWYKQDSKKFLKIMFSYNNKELIINETVPNRFSPKSPDKAHLNLHINSLELGDSAVYFCASSQPLSGLNTGELFFGEGSRLTVL.

This clonotype was seen at least ten times. The chain combines TRBV4-3 with TRBJ2-1, with 7 bases lining up with TRBD1. The CDR3 is made up of 16 amino acids. Trimming cost V 0 bases and J 2 bases; bases outside gene matches: 4. CDR1 and CDR2 (germline): LGHNA, YSLEER. DNA for the CDR3: TGCGCCAGCAGCCAAGATGGGCAGGGGGCCTACAATGAGCAGTTCTTC. Its translation: CASSQDGQGAYNEQFF.

The chain has TRBV9 and TRBJ1-1; possibly TRBD1 for D (5 bases). The germline gives CDR1 SGDLS, CDR2 YYNGEE. The CDR3 totals 15 residues. Trimming cost V 4 bases and J 0 bases, with 13 bases left between them. CDR3 nucleotides: TGTGCCAGCAGCCCAGAGGGGCAGATGAACACTGAAGCTTTCTTT. Translated: CASSPEGQMNTEAFF. Variable domain in full (rest from reference TRBV9 and TRBJ1-1): DSGVTQTPKHLITATGQRVTLRCSPRSGDLSVYWYQQSLDQGLQFLIQYYNGEERAKGNILERFSAQQFPDLHSELNLSSLELGDSALYFCASSPEGQMNTEAFFGQGTRLTVV.

The chain joins TRBV20-1 to TRBJ2-1; D remains unclear. CDR1 and CDR2 (germline): DFQATT, SNEGSKA (reference sequence). Deletions cut 3 bases from V and 6 bases from J, with 12 bases between. This CDR3 is built from 13 residues. The CDR3 spells CSARDPVSNEQFF. The CDR3 DNA reads as TGCAGTGCTAGGGACCCGGTTTCCAATGAGCAGTTCTTC.

This clonotype has a single count. This rearrangement joins TRBV15 to TRBJ2-7, with unresolved D. The CDR3 is 14 residues long. CDR1 is LNHNV, CDR2 YYDKDF, per germline (reference sequence). Trimming removed 5 bases from V and 5 bases from J, with 16 bases in between. CDR3 nucleotide sequence: TGTGCCACCAGCGGCTTAAGGGTGCCCGACGAGCAGTACTTC. It specifies CATSGLRVPDEQYF.

The gene calls are TRBV19 and TRBJ1-2; D remains ambiguous. V was pared by 6 bases and J by 3 bases, with 5 bases between. CDR3 length: 11 amino acids. Germline CDR1 is LNHDA and CDR2 is SQIVND (reference sequence). CDR3 nucleotides: TGTGCCAGTAGCGGGGACTATGGCTACACCTTC. Its translation: CASSGDYGYTF.

The chain has TRBV11-2 and TRBJ2-7; TRBD2 is a possible D gene (7 bases). The germline V gene encodes CDR1 SGHAT and CDR2 FQNNGV. V was clipped by 5 bases and J by 2 bases, with 16 bases between them. This CDR3 contains 15 residues. The CDR3 protein is CASSPEGGYPYEQYF. The DNA for the CDR3 is TGTGCCAGCAGCCCCGAGGGGGGGTATCCCTACGAGCAGTACTTC. Full variable domain (rest looked up from reference TRBV11-2 and TRBJ2-7): EAGVAQSPRYKIIEKRQSVAFWCNPISGHATLYWYQQILGQGPKLLIQFQNNGVVDDSQLPKDRFSAERLKGVDSTLKIQPAKLEDSAVYLCASSPEGGYPYEQYFGPGTRLTVT.

This chain links TRBV5-4 with TRBJ1-1; TRBD1 matches 8 bases. The length of the CDR3 is 12 residues. V lost 4 bases and J lost 6; bases outside the gene matches: 2. Germline V gives CDR1 SGHNT, CDR2 YYREEE (reference sequence). The CDR3 loop is CASSDRGPEAFF. In DNA form, the CDR3 reads TGTGCCAGCAGCGACAGGGGCCCTGAAGCTTTCTTT.

The chain combines TRBV6-2 or TRBV6-3 with TRBJ1-5, with D hard to call. The CDR3 runs 14 residues. Germline V gives CDR1 MNHEY, CDR2 SVGEGT. The V and J ends lost 4 bases and 0 bases respectively, with 7 bases between them. The CDR3 DNA is TGTGCCAGCAGTTTTACACATAGCAATCAGCCCCAGCATTTT. It is translated as CASSFTHSNQPQHF.

The table lists this clonotype with a count of one. The chain employs TRBV13 and TRBJ1-4, with a weak D call TRBD1 (5 bases). V was trimmed by 5 bases and J by 8 bases, leaving 21 bases between them. CDR1 and CDR2 (germline): PRHDT, FYEKMQ (reference sequence). This CDR3 region has 16 residues. The CDR3 loop reads CASSPRGSNPREKLFF. The CDR3 nucleotides read TGTGCCAGCAGCCCCCGGGGGTCGAATCCGAGGGAAAAACTGTTTTTT.